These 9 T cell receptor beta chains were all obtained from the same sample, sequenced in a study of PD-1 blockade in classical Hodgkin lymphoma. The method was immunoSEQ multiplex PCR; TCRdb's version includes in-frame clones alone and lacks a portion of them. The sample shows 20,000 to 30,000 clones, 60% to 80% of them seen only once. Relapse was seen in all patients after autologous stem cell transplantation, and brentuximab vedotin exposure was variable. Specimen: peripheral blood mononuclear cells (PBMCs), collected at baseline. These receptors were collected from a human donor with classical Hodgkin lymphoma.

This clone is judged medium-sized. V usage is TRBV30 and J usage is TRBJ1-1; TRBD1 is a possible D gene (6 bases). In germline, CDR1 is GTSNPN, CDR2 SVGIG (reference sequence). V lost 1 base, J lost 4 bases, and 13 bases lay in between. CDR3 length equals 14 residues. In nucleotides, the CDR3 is TGTGCCTGGAGTGGGGATACAGGGACCACTGAAGCTTTCTTT. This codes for CAWSGDTGTTEAFF.

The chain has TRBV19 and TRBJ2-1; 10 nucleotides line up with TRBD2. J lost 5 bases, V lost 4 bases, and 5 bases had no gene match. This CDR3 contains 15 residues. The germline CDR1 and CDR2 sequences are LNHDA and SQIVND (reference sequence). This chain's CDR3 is CASSRLAGDHNEQFF. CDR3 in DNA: TGTGCCAGTAGTAGGCTAGCGGGGGACCACAATGAGCAGTTCTTC.

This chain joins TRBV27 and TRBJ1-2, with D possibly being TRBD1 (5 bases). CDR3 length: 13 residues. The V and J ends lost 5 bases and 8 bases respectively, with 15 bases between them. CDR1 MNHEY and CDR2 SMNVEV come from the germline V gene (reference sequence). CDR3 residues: CASSPPGQRGYTF. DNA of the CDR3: TGTGCCAGCAGTCCCCCAGGGCAGAGAGGCTACACCTTC.

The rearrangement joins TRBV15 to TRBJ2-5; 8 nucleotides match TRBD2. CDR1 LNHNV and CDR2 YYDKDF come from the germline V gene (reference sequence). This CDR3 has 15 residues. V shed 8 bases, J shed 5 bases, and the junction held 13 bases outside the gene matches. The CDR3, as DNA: TGTGCCACCGGGGGGACTAGTCGGGTTTTGGAGACCCAGTACTTC. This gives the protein CATGGTSRVLETQYF. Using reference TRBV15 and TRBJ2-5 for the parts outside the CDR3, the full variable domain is DAMVIQNPRYQVTQFGKPVTLSCSQTLNHNVMYWYQQKSSQAPKLLFHYYDKDFNNEADTPDNFQSRRPNTSFCFLDIRSPGLGDTAMYLCATGGTSRVLETQYFGPGTRLLVL.

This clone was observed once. CDR3 sequence: CASSSRSGTDSKLAYEQYF. In nucleotides, the CDR3 is TGTGCCAGCAGTTCGCGATCCGGGACAGACAGTAAATTGGCCTACGAGCAGTACTTC. V usage is TRBV27 and J usage is TRBJ2-7; 7 bases line up with TRBD1. J was trimmed by 2 bases and V by 4 bases; bases with no gene match: 20. Germline V lookup: CDR1 MNHEY, CDR2 SMNVEV (reference sequence). The CDR3 covers 19 residues.

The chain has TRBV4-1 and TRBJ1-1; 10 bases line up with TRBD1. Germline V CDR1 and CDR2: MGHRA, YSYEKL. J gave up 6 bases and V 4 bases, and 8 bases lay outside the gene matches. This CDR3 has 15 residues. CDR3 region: CASSLDRGLWAEAFF. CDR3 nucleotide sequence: TGCGCCAGCAGCCTTGACAGGGGGCTGTGGGCTGAAGCTTTCTTT.

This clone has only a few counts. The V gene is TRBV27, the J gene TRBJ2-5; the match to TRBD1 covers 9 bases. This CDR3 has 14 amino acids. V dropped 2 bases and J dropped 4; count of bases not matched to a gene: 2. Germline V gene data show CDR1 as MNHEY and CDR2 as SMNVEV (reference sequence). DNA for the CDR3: TGTGCCAGCAGTTTAGACAGGGGGGGAGAGACCCAGTACTTC. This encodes CASSLDRGGETQYF.

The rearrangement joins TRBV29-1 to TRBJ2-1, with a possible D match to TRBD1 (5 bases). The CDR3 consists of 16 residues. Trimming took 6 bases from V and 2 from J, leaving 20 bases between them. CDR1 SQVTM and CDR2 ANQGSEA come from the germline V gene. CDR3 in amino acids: CSVVGAQGYPYNEQFF. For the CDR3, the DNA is TGCAGCGTCGTTGGGGCGCAAGGTTACCCCTACAATGAGCAGTTCTTC.

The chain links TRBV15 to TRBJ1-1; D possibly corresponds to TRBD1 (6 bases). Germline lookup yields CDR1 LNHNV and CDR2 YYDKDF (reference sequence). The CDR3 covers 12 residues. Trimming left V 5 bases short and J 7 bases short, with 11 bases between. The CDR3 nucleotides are TGTGCCACCAGCGTTCGGACAGATGAAGCTTTCTTT. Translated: CATSVRTDEAFF.